The 32 T cell receptor beta chains presented below share a single source sample, sequenced in a study of molecular identifiers for immune sequencing clone quantification. One entry per CDR3 protein, called by TCRdb with MiXCR from the PCR reads. Of about 640,000 distinct CDR3 sequences listed, 20% were seen once; the top ten hold roughly 0.9%. Sequencing was performed on naive CD8+ T cells from blood, with Jurkat cell RNA spiked in. Regarding subset: FACS-sorted CD8+CD4-CCR7+CD45RA+ naive T cells. Source of these receptors: a human donor in good health. Some libraries in this study had Jurkat cell RNA spiked in.

The chain employs TRBV4-3 and TRBJ1-1; TRBD1 is a possible D gene (6 bases). With 3 bases removed from V and 7 bases from J, the gap between germline ends came to 15 bases. Germline CDR1 LGHNA, CDR2 YSLEER. The CDR3 is 14 amino acids. CDR3 sequence (DNA): TGCGCCAGCAGCCAGGCACAGGGAATCATTGAAGCTTTCTTT. As protein: CASSQAQGIIEAFF.

This clonotype was recorded many times. The CDR3 spells CASSLGSTVSGNTIYF. CDR3 in DNA: TGTGCCAGCAGCTTAGGGTCGACAGTATCTGGAAACACCATATATTTT. V and J are TRBV7-8 and TRBJ1-3; possible D gene TRBD1, 5 bases. The germline V gene encodes CDR1 SGHVS and CDR2 FQNEAQ. CDR3 size: 16 residues. With 1 base removed from V and 1 base from J, the gap between germline ends came to 11 bases.

This clonotype was observed at least ten times. The CDR3 sequence: CASSSLKRETDTQYF. In nucleotides, the CDR3 is TGTGCCAGCAGTTCCCTGAAGCGGGAGACAGATACGCAGTATTTT. The genes are TRBV6-2 or TRBV6-3 and TRBJ2-3, with TRBD2 matching over 8 bases. CDR3 size: 15 residues. Germline CDR1 is MNHEY and CDR2 is SVGEGT. J was trimmed by 3 bases and V by 4 bases; bases with no gene match: 6.

About this clonotype itself: The junction departs from the called germline gene at one end, perhaps through a read error. The chain couples TRBV5-1 to TRBJ1-1, with D tentatively TRBD1 (5 bases). Looked up from germline, CDR1 is SGHRS and CDR2 is YFSETQ. The CDR3 runs to 14 residues. CDR3 sequence: CASSLGQMNAEAFF. CDR3 DNA: TGCGCCAGCAGCTTGGGACAGATGAACGCTGAAGCTTTCTTT.

There are a few counts of this clonotype. CDR3 nucleotide sequence: TGTGCCAGCAAGGATAGCGGAGGAGGAACCGGGGAGCTGTTTTTT. Encoded protein: CASKDSGGGTGELFF. This sequence joins TRBV4-2 and TRBJ2-2, with D possibly matching TRBD2 (6 bases). Between the trimmed V and J ends, which lost 7 bases and 5 bases, there was a span of 17 bases. The CDR3 sequence is 15 residues long. Germline V gives CDR1 LGHNA, CDR2 YNFKEQ.

Here the CDR3 DNA reads TGCAGCGTTGAACTCCCACAGAACACCGGGGAGCTGTTTTTT. Amino acids: CSVELPQNTGELFF. The genes are TRBV29-1 and TRBJ2-2; D gene unclear. Germline-derived CDR1 and CDR2 are SQVTM and ANQGSEA. Deletions cut 2 bases from V and 1 base from J, with 8 bases between. The CDR3 consists of 14 residues.

In this sample, this clonotype turned up many times. The V gene is TRBV19, the J gene TRBJ2-1, with TRBD2 identical over 10 bases. The CDR3 covers 14 residues. The V gene end was trimmed by 6 bases and the J gene end by 5 bases; junction bases not matched to a gene: 4. CDR1 LNHDA and CDR2 SQIVND come from the germline V gene (reference sequence). In DNA form, the CDR3 reads TGTGCCAGTAGCGGACTAGCGGCCCACAATGAGCAGTTCTTC. Translating it yields CASSGLAAHNEQFF.

This clonotype has at least ten counts. The chain combines TRBV7-9 with TRBJ2-7; the D gene could be TRBD1 or TRBD2 (5 bases each). The length of the CDR3 is 13 residues. The V gene lost 3 bases and the J gene lost 5 bases, with 11 bases spanning the gap. Germline-derived CDR1 and CDR2 are SEHNR and FQNEAQ (reference sequence). The CDR3 DNA reads as TGTGCCAGCAGCTTTATTGGGACCGACGAGCAGTACTTC. Amino acids: CASSFIGTDEQYF.

The V gene is TRBV7-9, the J gene TRBJ2-1; D perhaps matches TRBD2 (6 bases). CDR1 is SEHNR and CDR2 is FQNEAQ in the germline V gene (reference sequence). CDR3 length: 16 residues. V gave up 1 base and J gave up 2 bases, with 12 bases separating them. The CDR3 region has the DNA TGTGCCAGCAGCTTAGGTTCGCGGGGCCCCTACAATGAGCAGTTCTTC. Amino acids: CASSLGSRGPYNEQFF.

The chain carries TRBV27 and TRBJ1-1, with 8 positions matching TRBD1. V dropped 5 bases and J dropped 2; count of bases not matched to a gene: 13. The germline V gene encodes CDR1 MNHEY and CDR2 SMNVEV (reference sequence). The CDR3 runs to 17 residues. Here the CDR3 reads CASSAYGTGILNTEAFF. Written as DNA, the CDR3 is TGTGCCAGCAGTGCATACGGGACAGGCATTTTAAACACTGAAGCTTTCTTT.

This chain connects TRBV5-8 to TRBJ2-1; tentatively, D is TRBD2 (6 bases). Germline-derived CDR1 and CDR2 are SGHTS and YDEGEE. This CDR3 region has 15 residues. The ends were cut back, 4 bases at V and 4 bases at J, with 15 bases in the middle. CDR3: CASSLGSSEYNEQFF. DNA for the CDR3: TGTGCCAGCAGCCTTGGGTCTAGCGAATACAATGAGCAGTTCTTC.

This clonotype was seen more than once but under ten times. The V call is TRBV4-3, the J call TRBJ1-1, with 7 bases matching TRBD1. The germline V gene has CDR1 LGHNA and CDR2 YSLEER. V shed 2 bases, J shed 6 bases, and the junction held 12 bases outside the gene matches. The CDR3 is 16 residues long. The CDR3 spells CASSQPPAGGGSEAFF. CDR3 nucleotide sequence: TGCGCCAGCAGCCAACCCCCGGCAGGGGGTGGCTCTGAAGCTTTCTTT.

This clonotype was found a few times. J is TRBJ2-2 and V is TRBV7-7; 10 bases map to TRBD2. From germline, CDR1 is SSHAT and CDR2 FNYEAQ (reference sequence). Trimming removed 6 bases from V and 6 bases from J; junction bases left unmatched: 4. This CDR3 has 14 residues. CDR3: CASRALAGAGELFF. The CDR3 DNA reads TGTGCCAGCAGGGCGCTAGCGGGGGCCGGGGAGCTGTTTTTT.

This clonotype was seen a handful of times. The J gene is TRBJ2-1, the V gene TRBV27; 12 bases line up with TRBD2. J lost 2 bases, V lost 0 bases, and 5 bases had no gene match. Germline CDR1 MNHEY, CDR2 SMNVEV (reference sequence). The CDR3 length is 18 residues. The CDR3 coding sequence is TGTGCCAGCAGTTTATCCTCTAGCGGGAGGGGCCCCTACAATGAGCAGTTCTTC. Translated, it gives CASSLSSSGRGPYNEQFF.

Of note for this clonotype: A single base separates this from a much larger clone, so it may be a read error. The chain uses TRBV3-1 and TRBJ2-3; tentative D call: TRBD2 (6 bases). Trimming took off 3 bases at V and 2 bases at J, with 9 bases between the two ends. The CDR3 is 14 amino acids. The germline V gene has CDR1 LGHDT and CDR2 YNNKEL (reference sequence). The CDR3 DNA reads TGTGCCAGCAGCCAGGGACTGACCACAGATACGCAGTATTTT. Amino acids: CASSQGLTTDTQYF.

This clonotype has ten or more counts. J is TRBJ1-5 and V is TRBV7-2; no reliable D call. Trimming removed 1 base from V and 0 bases from J, with 7 bases in between. This CDR3 has 15 residues. In germline, CDR1 is SGHTA, CDR2 FQGNSA. CDR3 nucleotide sequence: TGTGCCAGCAGCTTAGGGCAGGCTAGCAATCAGCCCCAGCATTTT. Amino acid sequence: CASSLGQASNQPQHF. The full variable domain, in which reference TRBV7-2 and TRBJ1-5 provide the parts outside the CDR3, is GAGVSQSPSNKVTEKGKDVELRCDPISGHTALYWYRQSLGQGLEFLIYFQGNSAPDKSGLPSDRFSAERTGGSVSTLTIQRTQQEDSAVYLCASSLGQASNQPQHFGDGTRLSIL.

This clonotype has ten or more counts. The V call is TRBV6-2 or TRBV6-3, the J call TRBJ1-6; D is unresolved. Trimming pared 6 bases from V and 7 bases from J, leaving 16 bases between. The CDR3 is 15 amino acids. The germline V gene has CDR1 MNHEY and CDR2 SVGEGT. The CDR3 coding sequence is TGTGCCAGCAGGCCGGACCCCGGTCGAAATTCACCCCTCCACTTT. Protein: CASRPDPGRNSPLHF.

The rearrangement links TRBV15 to TRBJ2-1; D perhaps matches TRBD2 (5 bases). With 8 bases removed from V and 8 bases from J, the gap between germline ends came to 13 bases. The CDR3 contains 12 residues. Per the germline V gene, CDR1 is LNHNV and CDR2 is YYDKDF (reference sequence). As DNA, the CDR3 is TGTGCCACCCGGTGGGAGTCCTATGAGCAGTTCTTC. Translated: CATRWESYEQFF. The complete variable domain, with remaining parts taken from reference TRBV15 and TRBJ2-1, reads DAMVIQNPRYQVTQFGKPVTLSCSQTLNHNVMYWYQQKSSQAPKLLFHYYDKDFNNEADTPDNFQSRRPNTSFCFLDIRSPGLGDTAMYLCATRWESYEQFFGPGTRLTVL.

This clonotype was observed at least ten times. The chain joins TRBV19 to TRBJ2-1; D uncertain. This CDR3 has 12 amino acids. V shed 5 bases and J shed 8 bases, with 10 bases lying between them. In germline, CDR1 is LNHDA, CDR2 SQIVND (reference sequence). As DNA, the CDR3 is TGTGCCAGTAGTCCCGAATCCGATGAGCAGTTCTTC. Its protein is CASSPESDEQFF.

This clonotype was seen at least ten times. Compared with germline, one end of the junction differs, possibly owing to a read error. The V gene is TRBV4-3, the J gene TRBJ2-5, with TRBD2 as a possible D gene (6 bases). Germline CDR1 is LGHNA and CDR2 is YSLEER. The CDR3 has 15 amino acids. The CDR3 loop is CASSQELDYQETQYF. The CDR3 DNA reads as TGCGCCAGCAGCCAAGAGCTGGACTACCAGGAGACCCAGTACTTC.

This clonotype has at least ten counts. The J gene is TRBJ2-2, the V gene TRBV7-9; D gene ambiguous. The CDR3 has 15 amino acids. Trimming removed 5 bases at V and 2 bases at J, with 12 bases between. From germline, CDR1 is SEHNR and CDR2 FQNEAQ (reference sequence). As DNA, the CDR3 is TGTGCCAGCAGCCCAGGCGCGGAAAACACCGGGGAGCTGTTTTTT. Its translation: CASSPGAENTGELFF.

Of note for this clonotype: Being one base from a much bigger clone, this may be a read error. J is TRBJ2-7 and V is TRBV14; TRBD2 might be the D (5 bases). Trimming cost V 8 bases and J 3 bases, with 14 bases left between them. The CDR3 extends over 13 amino acids. Germline CDR1 and CDR2: SGHDN and FVKESK. The CDR3 protein is CASGNVGVYEQYF. CDR3 nucleotides: TGTGCCAGCGGCAACGTCGGGGTCTACGAGCAGTACTTC.

There are many counts of this clonotype. The chain carries TRBV12-3 or TRBV12-4 and TRBJ1-5; 9 bases fit TRBD1. CDR3 length equals 13 residues. Unmatched junction bases numbered 1, after V lost 5 bases and J lost 5 bases. The CDR3 protein is CASSGTGYQPQHF. The DNA of the CDR3 is TGTGCCAGCAGTGGGACAGGGTATCAGCCCCAGCATTTT.

This clonotype was picked up a small number of times. This chain connects TRBV4-1 to TRBJ2-7; TRBD1 agrees at 11 bases. CDR3 length equals 16 residues. Looked up from germline, CDR1 is MGHRA and CDR2 is YSYEKL. Losses at the gene ends were 3 bases for V and 1 base for J; bases not matched to a gene: 5. The CDR3 nucleotides are TGCGCCAGCAGCCAGAGGACAGGGGGCACGTCCTACGAGCAGTACTTC. Translation: CASSQRTGGTSYEQYF.

This clonotype was seen ten or more times. CDR3 residues: CASSLEGLGSSDTQYF. The DNA of the CDR3 is TGTGCCAGCAGCTTGGAGGGACTGGGGTCTTCAGATACGCAGTATTTT. This chain joins TRBV5-8 and TRBJ2-3, with a tentative D call TRBD2 (6 bases). V was shortened by 0 bases and J by 4 bases, with 15 bases between the two germline ends. Germline V gene sequence: CDR1 SGHTS, CDR2 YDEGEE. The CDR3 runs to 16 residues.

The chain uses TRBV27 and TRBJ2-1, with no clear D. The germline V and J ends were trimmed by 4 bases and 2 bases, with 9 bases remaining between them. The CDR3 has 14 residues. Germline V CDR1 and CDR2: MNHEY, SMNVEV (reference sequence). The chain's CDR3 is CASSWAVPYNEQFF. The CDR3 DNA reads TGTGCCAGCAGTTGGGCGGTTCCCTACAATGAGCAGTTCTTC.

This clonotype occurred many times. V is TRBV6-6 and J is TRBJ2-3, with 7 bases matching TRBD2. The CDR3 runs to 17 residues. The V gene end was trimmed by 2 bases and the J gene end by 1 base; junction bases not matched to a gene: 9. CDR1 and CDR2 from the germline V gene are MNHNY and SVGAGI (reference sequence). CDR3 sequence reads: CASSYLPSGQGTDTQYF. DNA of the CDR3: TGTGCCAGCAGTTACCTGCCTAGCGGTCAAGGCACAGATACGCAGTATTTT.

As regards this clonotype: A much larger clone lies one base from this, so it may be a read error. The rearrangement uses TRBV20-1 and TRBJ2-5; 11 nucleotides line up with TRBD2. CDR1 is DFQATT, CDR2 SNEGSKA, per germline (reference sequence). This CDR3 region has 16 residues. V shed 2 bases and J 7 bases; nucleotides not matched to a gene: 12. The CDR3: CSARPILAGVVGTQYF. The CDR3 coding sequence is TGCAGTGCTAGACCGATACTAGCGGGAGTGGTGGGGACCCAGTACTTC.

This clonotype was counted many times. The V and J genes are TRBV13 and TRBJ1-1, with TRBD1 matching 9 bases. V gave up 4 bases and J gave up 3 bases; unmatched junction bases: 9. Germline V CDR1 and CDR2: PRHDT, FYEKMQ (reference sequence). The CDR3 contains 16 residues. CDR3: CASSYSRDRVDTEAFF. CDR3 in DNA: TGTGCCAGCAGCTATAGTCGGGACAGGGTGGACACTGAAGCTTTCTTT.

This clonotype was seen only a few times. The chain links TRBV20-1 to TRBJ1-1; tentative D call: TRBD1 (5 bases). CDR1 is DFQATT, CDR2 SNEGSKA, per germline (reference sequence). V was clipped by 4 bases and J by 1 base, with 13 bases between them. This CDR3 is 14 amino acids long. The CDR3 bases are TGCAGTGCTATTTCGACAGAAGGGAACACTGAAGCTTTCTTT. Translated: CSAISTEGNTEAFF.

This clonotype was seen ten or more times. The CDR3: CAWMRRPEAFF. The CDR3 nucleotides are TGTGCCTGGATGCGGCGGCCTGAAGCTTTCTTT. The chain recombines TRBV30 with TRBJ1-1, with no clear D. Germline V lookup: CDR1 GTSNPN, CDR2 SVGIG (reference sequence). V gave up 4 bases and J gave up 6 bases, with 9 bases separating them. CDR3 length: 11 residues.

In this sample, this clonotype turned up many times. The chain links TRBV12-3 or TRBV12-4 to TRBJ2-5, with 12 bases fitting TRBD2. Unmatched junction bases numbered 12, after V lost 3 bases and J lost 4 bases. The CDR3 is made up of 18 amino acids. The chain's CDR3 is CASSFTTSGRGGTETQYF. The CDR3 DNA follows: TGTGCCAGCAGTTTCACGACTAGCGGGAGAGGTGGGACAGAGACCCAGTACTTC.